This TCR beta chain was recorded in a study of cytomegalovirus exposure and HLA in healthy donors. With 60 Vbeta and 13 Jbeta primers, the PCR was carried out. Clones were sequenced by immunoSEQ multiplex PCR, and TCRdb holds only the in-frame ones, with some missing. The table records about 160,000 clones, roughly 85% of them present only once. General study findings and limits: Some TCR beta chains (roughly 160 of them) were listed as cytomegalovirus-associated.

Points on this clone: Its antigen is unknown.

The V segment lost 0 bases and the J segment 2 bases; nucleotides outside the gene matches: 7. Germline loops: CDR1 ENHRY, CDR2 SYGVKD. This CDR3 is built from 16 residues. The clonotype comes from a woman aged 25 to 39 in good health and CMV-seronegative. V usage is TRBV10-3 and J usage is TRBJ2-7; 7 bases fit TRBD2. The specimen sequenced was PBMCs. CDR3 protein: CAISESPPSGTYEQYF. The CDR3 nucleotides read TGTGCCATCAGTGAGTCCCCCCCTAGCGGTACCTACGAGCAGTACTTC.